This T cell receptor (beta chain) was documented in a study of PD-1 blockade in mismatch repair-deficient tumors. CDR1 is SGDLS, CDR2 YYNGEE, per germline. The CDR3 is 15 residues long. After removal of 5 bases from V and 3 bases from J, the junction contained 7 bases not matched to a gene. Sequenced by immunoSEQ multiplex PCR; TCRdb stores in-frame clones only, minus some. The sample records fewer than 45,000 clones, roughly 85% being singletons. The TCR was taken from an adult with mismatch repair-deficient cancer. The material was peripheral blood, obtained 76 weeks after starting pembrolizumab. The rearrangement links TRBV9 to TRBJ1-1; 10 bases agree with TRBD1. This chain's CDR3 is CASSNSGTGDTEAFF. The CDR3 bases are TGTGCCAGCAGTAACTCCGGGACAGGGGACACTGAAGCTTTCTTT.